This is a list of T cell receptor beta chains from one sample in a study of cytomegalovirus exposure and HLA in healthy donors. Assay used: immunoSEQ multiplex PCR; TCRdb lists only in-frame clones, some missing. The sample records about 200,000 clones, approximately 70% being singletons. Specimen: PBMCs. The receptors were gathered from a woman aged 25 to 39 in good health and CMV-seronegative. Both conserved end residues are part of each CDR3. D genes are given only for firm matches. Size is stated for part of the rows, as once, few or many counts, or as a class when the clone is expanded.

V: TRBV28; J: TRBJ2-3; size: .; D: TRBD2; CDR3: CASSPGLAGEGDTQYF; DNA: TGTGCCAGCAGTCCTGGACTAGCGGGAGAAGGAGATACGCAGTATTTT
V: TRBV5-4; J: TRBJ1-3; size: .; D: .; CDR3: CASSLGGRSSGNTIYF; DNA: TGTGCCAGCAGCCTGGGAGGCAGATCCTCTGGAAACACCATATATTTT
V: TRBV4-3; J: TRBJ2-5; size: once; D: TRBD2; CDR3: CASSQDVGRASGRVKETQYF; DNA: TGCGCCAGCAGCCAAGATGTCGGTCGGGCTAGCGGGAGGGTTAAAGAGACCCAGTACTTC
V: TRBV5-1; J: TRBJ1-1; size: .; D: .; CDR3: CASSWGQRGLGVNTEAFF; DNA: TGCGCCAGCAGCTGGGGCCAAAGGGGGTTAGGGGTGAACACTGAAGCTTTCTTT
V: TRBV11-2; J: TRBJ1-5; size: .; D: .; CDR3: CASSLDGPPRPQHF; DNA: TGTGCCAGCAGCTTAGATGGGCCCCCCAGGCCCCAGCATTTT
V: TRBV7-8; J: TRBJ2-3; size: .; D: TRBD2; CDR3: CASSLVAGGGTDTQYF; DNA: TGTGCCAGCAGCTTAGTAGCGGGGGGAGGCACAGATACGCAGTATTTT
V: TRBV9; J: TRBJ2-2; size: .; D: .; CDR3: CASSVREWNTGELFF; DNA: TGTGCCAGCAGCGTGCGGGAATGGAACACCGGGGAGCTGTTTTTT
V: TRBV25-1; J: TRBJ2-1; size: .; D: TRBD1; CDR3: CASSGGQGSYNEQFF; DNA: TGTGCCAGCAGTGGGGGACAGGGCTCCTACAATGAGCAGTTCTTC
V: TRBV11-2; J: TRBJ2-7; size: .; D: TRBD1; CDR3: CASSFRRQGVYEQYF; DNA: TGTGCCAGCAGCTTCCGTCGACAGGGGGTCTACGAGCAGTACTTC
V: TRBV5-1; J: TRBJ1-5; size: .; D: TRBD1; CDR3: CASSSTGKFNQPQHF; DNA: TGCGCCAGCAGCTCGACAGGGAAATTCAATCAGCCCCAGCATTTT
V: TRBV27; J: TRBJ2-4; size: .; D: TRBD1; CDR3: CASSLWTGNIQYF; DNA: TGTGCCAGCAGTTTGTGGACAGGAAACATTCAGTACTTC